What follows is one T cell receptor beta chain and its context. Clones were sequenced by immunoSEQ multiplex PCR, and TCRdb holds only the in-frame ones, with some missing. The sample has a few hundred thousand clones, around 89% seen once. The data were taken from a study of blood T cell repertoires in COVID-19. Study at large: T cells, B-cell-depleted T cells, or PBMCs supplied cDNA or gDNA.

V gave up 0 bases and J gave up 2 bases, with 8 bases separating them. The V gene's germline CDR1 is SGHNT and CDR2 YENEEA. CDR3 size: 15 residues. All enrollees were roughly 18 to 95 years old and from 25 or so US areas. The study assigned cohorts using participant-reported clinical history. People in the exposed group encountered a COVID-19 case within 2 weeks before entering the study. Sequencing used PBMCs or T cells enriched from blood (not recorded which). The V call is TRBV11-3, the J call TRBJ2-1, with D tentatively TRBD2 (5 bases). This TCR was sampled from a man aged 25 to 40 who had been exposed to COVID-19. The CDR3 loop is CASSLDPAAYNEQFF. The DNA of the CDR3 is TGTGCCAGCAGCTTAGACCCAGCGGCCTACAATGAGCAGTTCTTC.